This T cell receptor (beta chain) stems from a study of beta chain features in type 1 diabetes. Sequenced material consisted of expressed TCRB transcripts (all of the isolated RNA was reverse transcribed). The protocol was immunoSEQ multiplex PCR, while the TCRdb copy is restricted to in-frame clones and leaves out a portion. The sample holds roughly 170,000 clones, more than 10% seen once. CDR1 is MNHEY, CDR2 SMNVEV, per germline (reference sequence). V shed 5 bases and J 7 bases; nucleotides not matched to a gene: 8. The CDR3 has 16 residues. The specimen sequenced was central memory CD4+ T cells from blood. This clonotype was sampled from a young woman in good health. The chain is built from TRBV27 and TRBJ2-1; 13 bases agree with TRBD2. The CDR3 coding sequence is TGTGCCAGCAGTATCCCCGGGACTAGCGGGACTAATGAGCAGTTCTTC. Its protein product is CASSIPGTSGTNEQFF.